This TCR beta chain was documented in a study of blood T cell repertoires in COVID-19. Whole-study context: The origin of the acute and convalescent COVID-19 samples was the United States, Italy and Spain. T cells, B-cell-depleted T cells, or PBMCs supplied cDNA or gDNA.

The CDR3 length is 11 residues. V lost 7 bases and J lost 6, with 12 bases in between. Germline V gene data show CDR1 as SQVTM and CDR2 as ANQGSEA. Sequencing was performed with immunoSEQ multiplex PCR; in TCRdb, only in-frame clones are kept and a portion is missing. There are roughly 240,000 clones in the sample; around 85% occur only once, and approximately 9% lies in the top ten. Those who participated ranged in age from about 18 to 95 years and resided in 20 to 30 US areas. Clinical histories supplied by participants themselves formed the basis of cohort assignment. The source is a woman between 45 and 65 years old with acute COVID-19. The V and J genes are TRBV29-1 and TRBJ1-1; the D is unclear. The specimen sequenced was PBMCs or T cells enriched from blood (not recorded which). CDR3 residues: CSAGYRAEAFF. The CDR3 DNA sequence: TGCAGCGCCGGTTACCGGGCTGAAGCTTTCTTT.